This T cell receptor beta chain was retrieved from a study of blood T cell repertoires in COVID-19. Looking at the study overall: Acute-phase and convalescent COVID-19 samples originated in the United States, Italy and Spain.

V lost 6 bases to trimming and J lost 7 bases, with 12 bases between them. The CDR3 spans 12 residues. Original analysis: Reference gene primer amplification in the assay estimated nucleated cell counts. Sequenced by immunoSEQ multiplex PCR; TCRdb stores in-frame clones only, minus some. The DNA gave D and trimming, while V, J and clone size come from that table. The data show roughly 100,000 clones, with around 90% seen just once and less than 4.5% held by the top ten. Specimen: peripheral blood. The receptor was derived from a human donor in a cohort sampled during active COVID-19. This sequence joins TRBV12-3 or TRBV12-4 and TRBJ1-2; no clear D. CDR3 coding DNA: TGTGCCAGCAGGCTAGGAGGGAGTGGCTACACCTTC. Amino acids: CASRLGGSGYTF.